This T cell receptor (beta chain) emerged from a study of blood T cells in healthy people across ages. Regarding the study as a whole: CMV infection status of these donors was not known.

A sample-barcoded 5' primer and a J-beta primer mix were used in a second PCR of about 7 to 11 cycles. MiXCR was run by TCRdb on the 5' RACE reads, yielding one entry per CDR3 protein. The sample holds 1.5 million to 2 million distinct CDR3 sequences, 28% seen once. The CDR3 has 14 residues. Per germline, CDR1 SEHNR and CDR2 FQNEAQ (reference sequence). Deletions cut 8 bases from V and 9 bases from J, with 17 bases between. This clonotype was seen ten or more times. The antigen remains undetermined. The receptor was isolated from a young woman in good health. Sample: blood. The chain is built from TRBV7-9 and TRBJ2-6; D ambiguous. CDR3 loop: CASPVRRVNNVLTF. CDR3 sequence (DNA): TGTGCCAGCCCGGTGAGAAGGGTCAACAACGTCCTGACTTTC.